A single sample is the source of the 21 T cell receptor beta chains below, sequenced in a study of T cells in women clearing cervical HPV infection. The repertoire was sequenced with immunoSEQ multiplex PCR; TCRdb's copy has only in-frame clones and lacks some. Its table records 30,000 or so clones. The specimen was blood buffy coat. Receptors originate from a woman between 18 and 69 years old with a cervical HPV16 infection that either progressed to CIN3+ or cleared (not recorded which).

On this clone itself: The read ends 3 residues before the CDR3 terminus; that terminus is restored from the germline J gene. The V call is TRBV6-1, the J call TRBJ1-6, with 10 bases matching TRBD1. Germline CDR1 reads MNHNS; CDR2 reads SASEGT. The CDR3 is made up of 15 amino acids. Partial CDR3 DNA: TGTGCCAGCAGTGAACGTGACAGGGGGCGTGCTCCC. Its translation is CASSERDRGRAP. The complete CDR3 protein is CASSERDRGRAPLHF.

Points on this clone: The CDR3 end lies 3 residues beyond the end of the read and is filled in from the germline J gene. The rearrangement joins TRBV5-6 to TRBJ1-5; possible D gene TRBD1, 6 bases. CDR3 length: 14 residues. V shed 4 bases and J shed 3 bases, with 11 bases lying between them. The germline V gene has CDR1 SGHDT and CDR2 YYEEEE. This CDR3 reads CASSRTGLNQPQHF. The CDR3 DNA, read in part, is TGTGCCAGCAGCCGAACAGGGCTCAATCAGCCC. The variable domain in full, completed from reference TRBV5-6 and TRBJ1-5, reads DAGVTQSPTHLIKTRGQQVTLRCSPKSGHDTVSWYQQALGQGPQFIFQYYEEEERQRGNFPDRFSGHQFPNYSSELNVNALLLGDSALYLCASSRTGLNQPQHFGDGTRLSIL.

Worth noting for this clone: The read finishes 3 residues shy of the CDR3 end, and the germline J gene is used to complete it. V gene TRBV18 combines with J gene TRBJ1-4; 7 bases fit TRBD1. Germline-derived CDR1 and CDR2 are KGHSH and LQKENI. The CDR3 sequence is 14 residues long. V was clipped by 3 bases and J by 6 bases; unmatched bases: 4. The sequenced part of the CDR3 DNA is TGTGCCAGCTCACCGGCCACAGGGGATGAAAAA. Its protein product is CASSPATGDEK. The entire CDR3 protein is CASSPATGDEKLFF.

For this clone: The CDR3 goes on 3 residues after the read ends, and that part is filled in from the germline J gene. The genes are TRBV2 and TRBJ2-7; 8 bases align to TRBD1. This CDR3 is 15 amino acids long. V gave up 5 bases and J gave up 3 bases; unmatched junction bases: 9. Germline CDR1 reads SNHLY; CDR2 reads FYNNEI. Partial CDR3 DNA: TGTGCCAGCAGTAAAGGGACAGGCCCACTCTACGAG. Residues: CASSKGTGPLYE. The whole CDR3 sequence reads CASSKGTGPLYEQYF. Together with reference TRBV2 and TRBJ2-7, the CDR3 gives the full variable domain: EPEVTQTPSHQVTQMGQEVILRCVPISNHLYFYWYRQILGQKVEFLVSFYNNEISEKSEIFDDQFSVERPDGSNFTLKIRSTKLEDSAMYFCASSKGTGPLYEQYFGPGTRLTVT.

On this clone itself: Read data end 3 residues before the CDR3 end; the end is taken from the germline J gene. The V gene is TRBV19, the J gene TRBJ1-4; D is ambiguous. This CDR3 is 14 amino acids long. CDR1 and CDR2 from the germline V gene are LNHDA and SQIVND (reference sequence). V lost 3 bases and J lost 10, with 15 bases in between. The part of the CDR3 DNA that was read is TGTGCCAGTAGTATGAGCCAGGAGTTGGTAAAA. Its translation: CASSMSQELVK. The entire CDR3 reads CASSMSQELVKLFF. Full variable domain (remainder filled in from reference TRBV19 and TRBJ1-4): DGGITQSPKYLFRKEGQNVTLSCEQNLNHDAMYWYRQDPGQGLRLIYYSQIVNDFQKGDIAEGYSVSREKKESFPLTVTSAQKNPTAFYLCASSMSQELVKLFFGSGTQLSVL.

The CDR3: CASSPVQGILAEAFF. Incomplete CDR3 DNA: TGTGCCAGCTCACCAGTACAGGGGATATTGGCTGAA. V gene TRBV18 combines with J gene TRBJ1-1; TRBD1 matches at 7 bases. The read finishes 3 residues shy of the CDR3 end, and the germline J gene is used to complete it. Germline V gene data show CDR1 as KGHSH and CDR2 as LQKENI. J was trimmed by 6 bases and V by 2 bases; bases with no gene match: 9. This CDR3 contains 15 residues.

On this clone itself: Coverage ceases 3 residues before the CDR3 finishes, and the germline J gene fills in the end. The chain uses TRBV20-1 and TRBJ1-1; D unresolved. Trimming left V 5 bases short and J 4 bases short, with 20 bases between. Germline V gene lookup returns CDR1 DFQATT and CDR2 SNEGSKA (reference sequence). The CDR3 is 15 amino acids. CDR3 sequence: CSASHGPGSGTEAFF. CDR3 DNA, as far as it was read: TGCAGTGCTTCCCACGGACCGGGGTCGGGCACTGAA.

Worth noting for this clone: The read finishes 3 residues shy of the CDR3 end, and the germline J gene is used to complete it. V and J are TRBV20-1 and TRBJ1-5, with a possible D match to TRBD1 (5 bases). Trimming pared 6 bases from V and 3 bases from J, leaving 18 bases between. The CDR3 loop spans 15 amino acids. Per germline, CDR1 DFQATT and CDR2 SNEGSKA (reference sequence). The chain's CDR3 is CSASDPGNYNQPQHF. CDR3 DNA, as far as it was read: TGCAGTGCGTCAGATCCAGGGAACTACAATCAGCCC.

Concerning this clone itself: Read coverage stops 3 residues before the CDR3 terminus; the germline J gene supplies the remainder. J is TRBJ1-5 and V is TRBV19, with 10 positions matching TRBD1. The CDR3 extends over 17 amino acids. Losses at the gene ends were 8 bases for V and 1 base for J; bases not matched to a gene: 11. Germline CDR1 and CDR2: LNHDA and SQIVND (reference sequence). This CDR3 reads CASSTRTGGGSNQPQHF. The CDR3 bases that were read are TGTGCCAGTTCCACCCGGACAGGGGGGGGGAGCAATCAGCCC.

On this clone itself: The read is 3 residues too short to cover the CDR3 end, so that end is filled in from the germline J gene. This sequence joins TRBV20-1 and TRBJ2-1, with D unclear. The CDR3 is 13 amino acids. Germline-derived CDR1 and CDR2 are DFQATT and SNEGSKA (reference sequence). V lost 1 base to trimming and J lost 5 bases, with 9 bases between them. CDR3 sequence: CSARGAPNNEQFF. The sequenced part of the CDR3 DNA is TGCAGTGCTAGAGGGGCACCGAACAATGAG.

With respect to this clone: The CDR3 end is not reached by the read, which stops 3 residues before it; the germline J gene fills it in. The J gene is TRBJ2-4, the V gene TRBV18; 7 bases match TRBD2. The V gene's germline CDR1 is KGHSH and CDR2 LQKENI. The CDR3 has 15 residues. The CDR3 protein is CASSAKDWDYVGQYF. The DNA read from the CDR3 is TGTGCCAGCTCAGCTAAGGACTGGGACTATGTGGGT.

For this clone: The missing CDR3 end, 3 residues past where the read stops, is filled in from the germline J gene. The V call is TRBV4-2, the J call TRBJ2-7, with 9 bases aligning to TRBD2. The CDR3 length is 15 residues. Germline CDR1 and CDR2: LGHNA and YNFKEQ. The J segment lost 0 bases and the V segment lost 0 bases, leaving 0 bases of the junction unmatched. Partial CDR3 DNA: TGTGCCAGCAGCCAAGAGCGGGAGGGCTCCTACGAG. Protein product: CASSQEREGSYE. The whole CDR3 protein is CASSQEREGSYEQYF.

On this clone: The CDR3 is cut off 3 residues early in the read; its end comes from the germline J gene. The chain carries TRBV7-3 and TRBJ2-3; TRBD2 might be the D (5 bases). The CDR3 has 14 amino acids. The V and J ends lost 3 bases and 1 base respectively, with 8 bases between them. Germline V gene sequence: CDR1 SGHTA, CDR2 FQGTGA. The CDR3 here is CASSFYGGTDTQYF. The sequenced CDR3 bases are TGTGCCAGCAGCTTCTACGGGGGCACAGATACG.

The DNA read from the CDR3 is TGCAGTGCTAGGGGGCTAGGGGCCGTTTCAGAGCCC. Protein: CSARGLGAVSEP. The complete CDR3 protein is CSARGLGAVSEPQHF. This chain uses TRBV20-1 with TRBJ1-5; perhaps TRBD1 as D (5 bases). The CDR3 goes on 3 residues after the read ends, and that part is filled in from the germline J gene. CDR3 size: 15 residues. Trimming shortened V by 3 bases and J by 8 bases, and 20 bases separated the two germline ends. Germline CDR1 and CDR2: DFQATT and SNEGSKA (reference sequence).

Details on this clone: The CDR3 end falls 3 residues outside the read, so it is completed with the germline J gene. This chain uses TRBV14 with TRBJ2-5, with D possibly being TRBD1 (6 bases). The CDR3 is 16 amino acids. Trimming took 2 bases from V and 5 from J, leaving 18 bases between them. Per the germline V gene, CDR1 is SGHDN and CDR2 is FVKESK. The CDR3 DNA, read in part, is TGTGCCAGCAGCCAACTGCTCAAGGGGGATCGGGAGACC. This gives the protein CASSQLLKGDRET. The whole CDR3 is CASSQLLKGDRETQYF.

About this clone itself: The read terminates 3 residues before the CDR3 end, so the remaining end is supplied by the germline J gene. The chain joins TRBV28 to TRBJ1-1; possible D gene TRBD1, 5 bases. Trimming removed 7 bases at V and 6 bases at J, with 21 bases between. Per germline, CDR1 MDHEN and CDR2 SYDVKM. This CDR3 comprises 15 residues. The CDR3 sequence: CASTFTSTGWSEAFF. The covered CDR3 bases are TGTGCCAGCACTTTCACCAGCACAGGATGGTCTGAA.

A word on this clone: Read coverage stops 3 residues before the CDR3 terminus; the germline J gene supplies the remainder. The J gene is TRBJ2-1, the V gene TRBV14; maybe TRBD2 (6 bases). Trimming took off 0 bases at V and 4 bases at J, with 13 bases between the two ends. The CDR3 length is 16 residues. Germline V gene data show CDR1 as SGHDN and CDR2 as FVKESK. This CDR3 reads CASSQDLGGDYNEQFF. Partial CDR3 DNA: TGTGCCAGCAGCCAAGATTTGGGCGGGGATTACAATGAG.

A note on this clone: The DNA ends 3 residues before the CDR3 does, and the rest of the CDR3 is filled in from the germline J gene. This chain joins TRBV13 and TRBJ1-6; 8 nucleotides agree with TRBD1. The CDR3 is made up of 16 amino acids. Germline-derived CDR1 and CDR2 are PRHDT and FYEKMQ (reference sequence). J gave up 7 bases and V 5 bases, and 10 bases lay outside the gene matches. Incomplete CDR3 DNA: TGTGCCAGCAGCAGATCGGACAGGGTTTTGAATTCACCC. Protein: CASSRSDRVLNSP. The entire CDR3 reads CASSRSDRVLNSPLHF.

CDR3 protein: CSARDGREGYNPGANVLTF. The CDR3 bases that were read are TGCAGTGCTAGAGATGGGCGGGAGGGCTATAATCCTGGGGCCAACGTC. The chain is built from TRBV20-1 and TRBJ2-6; 9 nucleotides agree with TRBD2. The DNA ends 3 residues before the CDR3 does, and the rest of the CDR3 is filled in from the germline J gene. The CDR3 is 19 amino acids. Germline V CDR1 and CDR2: DFQATT, SNEGSKA (reference sequence). With V trimmed by 0 bases and J by 2 bases, 11 bases remained unmatched.

Of note for this clone: The read ends 3 residues early relative to the CDR3; the germline J gene fills the gap. The rearrangement uses TRBV30 and TRBJ1-2; TRBD1 is a possible D gene (5 bases). The CDR3 consists of 12 residues. The germline gives CDR1 GTSNPN, CDR2 SVGIG (reference sequence). The CDR3 spells CAWSLGGAGYTF. CDR3 DNA, as far as it was read: TGTGCCTGGAGCCTAGGTGGGGCGGGC. The entire variable domain, with the rest obtained from reference TRBV30 and TRBJ1-2, is as follows: SQTIHQWPATLVQPVGSPLSLECTVEGTSNPNLYWYRQAAGRGLQLLFYSVGIGQISSEVPQNLSASRPQDRQFILSSKKLLLSDSGFYLCAWSLGGAGYTFGSGTRLTVV.

Remarks on this clone: The observed sequence ends 3 residues before the CDR3 terminus, with the missing tail filled in from the germline J gene. This chain joins TRBV7-3 and TRBJ2-2, with D perhaps matching TRBD1 (5 bases). Germline-derived CDR1 and CDR2 are SGHTA and FQGTGA. This CDR3 has 13 amino acids. The CDR3 spells CASSFNRYSPLFF. The sequenced part of the CDR3 DNA is TGTGCCAGCAGCTTCAACAGGTACTCACCG.